The 12 T cell receptor beta chains reported below all come from one sample, sequenced in a study of T-cell memory formation after mild COVID-19. Via MiXCR, TCRdb re-called the 5' RACE reads, giving one row per CDR3 protein. The sample records around 430,000 distinct CDR3 sequences, about a sixth being singletons. The sequenced material came from PBMCs or a T cell subset sorted from them (not recorded which). Source of these receptors: a man between 18 and 35 years old who had mild COVID-19 (a few samples of this study predate the infection). Cell type and time point are not known.

In this sample, this clonotype turned up a few times. This chain uses TRBV4-3 with TRBJ1-1; no definite D call. Germline V gene lookup returns CDR1 LGHNA and CDR2 YSLEER. V lost 2 bases to trimming and J lost 0 bases, with 13 bases between them. The CDR3 is made up of 16 amino acids. The CDR3 here is CASSQIPTAMNTEAFF. The CDR3 coding sequence is TGCGCCAGCAGCCAAATCCCGACTGCTATGAACACTGAAGCTTTCTTT.

This clonotype was counted between two and nine times. J is TRBJ2-5 and V is TRBV2; D remains unclear. The CDR3 consists of 13 residues. Germline V gene lookup returns CDR1 SNHLY and CDR2 FYNNEI. The V end was cut by 3 bases, the J end by 4 bases, with 9 bases between. The CDR3 here is CASSESGPETQYF. CDR3 bases: TGTGCCAGCAGTGAGTCGGGCCCAGAGACCCAGTACTTC.

This clonotype was counted only a few times. This sequence joins TRBV4-1 and TRBJ2-7; D is undetermined. Between the trimmed V and J ends, which lost 4 bases and 1 base, there was a span of 11 bases. Germline V gene lookup returns CDR1 MGHRA and CDR2 YSYEKL. The CDR3 covers 14 residues. DNA of the CDR3: TGCGCCAGCAGCCTAATTGACTCGTCCTACGAGCAGTACTTC. Its protein product is CASSLIDSSYEQYF.

This clonotype was seen a handful of times. The chain uses TRBV7-9 and TRBJ2-7; the match to TRBD1 covers 7 bases. The length of the CDR3 is 15 residues. CDR1 is SEHNR, CDR2 FQNEAQ, per germline (reference sequence). V lost 4 bases to trimming and J lost 2 bases; unmatched junction nucleotides: 8. The CDR3 sequence: CASSSLDRATYEQYF. The CDR3 nucleotides are TGTGCCAGCAGCTCCCTTGACAGGGCGACCTACGAGCAGTACTTC.

V gene TRBV21-1 combines with J gene TRBJ2-7; TRBD2, the table's D call, lacks a check against the DNA. TRBV21-1 is termed a pseudogene. The CDR3 is 15 residues long. The CDR3 here is CASSPARAKYYEQYF. The CDR3, as DNA: TGTGCCAGCAGCCCCGCCAGGGCTAAATACTACGAGCAGTACTTC.

This clonotype has ten or more counts. This chain connects TRBV5-1 to TRBJ2-2; D unclear. The CDR3 is made up of 14 amino acids. With 4 bases removed from V and 4 bases from J, the gap between germline ends came to 11 bases. Germline-derived CDR1 and CDR2 are SGHRS and YFSETQ. The CDR3 loop reads CASSPLDPTGELFF. The CDR3 DNA reads as TGCGCCAGCAGCCCCCTTGACCCCACCGGGGAGCTGTTTTTT.

This clonotype was picked up a small number of times. The chain uses TRBV7-9 and TRBJ1-5; D is undetermined. Germline V gene data show CDR1 as SEHNR and CDR2 as FQNEAQ (reference sequence). The CDR3 covers 15 residues. The ends were cut back, 3 bases at V and 4 bases at J, with 13 bases in the middle. The CDR3 is CASSFAPGFNQPQHF. CDR3 nucleotides: TGTGCCAGCAGCTTCGCGCCCGGATTTAATCAGCCCCAGCATTTT.

The V gene is TRBV4-1, the J gene TRBJ2-3; TRBD2 matches 12 bases. The CDR3 runs 16 residues. Per germline, CDR1 MGHRA and CDR2 YSYEKL. Trimming cost V 2 bases and J 4 bases; bases outside gene matches: 4. As DNA, the CDR3 is TGCGCCAGCAGCCAACTACTAGCGGGGGGTGCAGATACGCAGTATTTT. Amino acid sequence: CASSQLLAGGADTQYF.

V usage is TRBV12-3 or TRBV12-4 and J usage is TRBJ1-1, with D maybe TRBD1 (5 bases). The V end lost 7 bases, the J end lost 0 bases, and 12 bases lay between the germline ends. This CDR3 comprises 14 residues. The CDR3 DNA reads TGTGCCAGCACGGTCGGGGGTTTGAACACTGAAGCTTTCTTT. Its translation: CASTVGGLNTEAFF.

The genes are TRBV11-2 and TRBJ2-4; unclear D gene. Germline V gene sequence: CDR1 SGHAT, CDR2 FQNNGV. V lost 2 bases, J lost 8 bases, and 10 bases lay in between. The CDR3 has 13 residues. CDR3 in DNA: TGTGCCAGCAGCTTAAGTTCTGGGGACATTCAGTACTTC. This translates into CASSLSSGDIQYF.

This clonotype was observed a few times. The CDR3 is CASSFRSGGGTEAFF. The DNA of the CDR3 is TGCGCCAGCAGCTTCCGATCAGGGGGCGGGACTGAAGCTTTCTTT. The gene calls are TRBV5-1 and TRBJ1-1; 8 positions match TRBD1. Looked up from germline, CDR1 is SGHRS and CDR2 is YFSETQ. The J segment lost 5 bases and the V segment lost 2 bases, leaving 8 bases of the junction unmatched. This CDR3 spans 15 amino acids.

The chain couples TRBV11-2 to TRBJ1-1; possibly TRBD1 for D (6 bases). This CDR3 spans 14 amino acids. The V gene lost 8 bases and the J gene lost 8 bases, with 21 bases spanning the gap. Germline V gene lookup returns CDR1 SGHAT and CDR2 FQNNGV. The CDR3 DNA is TGTGCCAGCGTCACCAGGACGGGGGCCGACGAAGCTTTCTTT. Its translation: CASVTRTGADEAFF.